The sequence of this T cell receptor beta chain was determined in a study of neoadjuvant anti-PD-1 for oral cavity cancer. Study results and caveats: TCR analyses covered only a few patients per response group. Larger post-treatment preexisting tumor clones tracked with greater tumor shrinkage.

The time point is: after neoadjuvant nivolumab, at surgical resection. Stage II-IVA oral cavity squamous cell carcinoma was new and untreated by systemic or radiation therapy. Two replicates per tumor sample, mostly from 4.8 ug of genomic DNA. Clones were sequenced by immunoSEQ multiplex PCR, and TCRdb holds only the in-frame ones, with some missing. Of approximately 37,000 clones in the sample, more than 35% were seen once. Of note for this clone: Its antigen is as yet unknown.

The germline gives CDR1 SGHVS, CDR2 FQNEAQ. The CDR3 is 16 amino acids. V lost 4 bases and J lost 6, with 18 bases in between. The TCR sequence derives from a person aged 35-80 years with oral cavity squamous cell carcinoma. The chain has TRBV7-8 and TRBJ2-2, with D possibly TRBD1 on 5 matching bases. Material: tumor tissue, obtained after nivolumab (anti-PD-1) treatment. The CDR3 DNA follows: TGTGCCAGCAGCTCCCAAATGCTAGGGGCATCCGGGGAGCTGTTTTTT. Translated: CASSSQMLGASGELFF.